Listed here are 25 T cell receptor beta chains from one sample, sequenced in a study of shared clonotypes between healthy human individuals. Clones were read by immunoSEQ multiplex PCR, and TCRdb kept only the in-frame ones, dropping some. The data show some 1.5 million clones, with nearly 99% seen just once and 0.4% to 0.45% held by the top ten. Sample: naive CD4+ T cells sorted from blood. Subset noted: CD45RA+ positively selected. These receptors came from a man aged 30 to 39 in good health.

This clone was detected only once. This rearrangement joins TRBV10-3 to TRBJ2-1; the match to TRBD2 covers 9 bases. The CDR3 is 15 residues long. Germline loops: CDR1 ENHRY, CDR2 SYGVKD. V gave up 6 bases and J gave up 2 bases; unmatched junction bases: 5. DNA for the CDR3: TGTGCCATCAGACCAGCGGGAGGTACCTACAATGAGCAGTTCTTC. Encoded protein: CAIRPAGGTYNEQFF.

This rearrangement joins TRBV19 to TRBJ2-7; the D is unclear. CDR1 is LNHDA, CDR2 SQIVND, per germline (reference sequence). The CDR3 runs to 14 residues. The ends were cut back, 1 base at V and 5 bases at J, with 12 bases in the middle. The CDR3 region is CASSIGVSWNEQYF. The CDR3 DNA is TGTGCCAGTAGTATAGGCGTAAGCTGGAACGAGCAGTACTTC.

CDR3 protein: CSASLGTSGRGSYNEQFF. CDR3 coding DNA: TGCAGCGCAAGTCTGGGGACTAGCGGGAGGGGGTCCTACAATGAGCAGTTCTTC. The V gene is TRBV29-1, the J gene TRBJ2-1; TRBD2 matches at 16 bases. Germline CDR1 reads SQVTM; CDR2 reads ANQGSEA. Trimming at V came to 7 bases and at J to 1 base, leaving 10 bases not matched to a gene. The CDR3 is made up of 18 amino acids.

The V gene is TRBV5-4, the J gene TRBJ2-2; the D is unclear. V lost 1 base to trimming and J lost 6 bases, with 10 bases between them. The germline V gene has CDR1 SGHNT and CDR2 YYREEE (reference sequence). The CDR3 totals 14 residues. DNA of the CDR3: TGTGCCAGCAGCTTGATATCATTCTCCGGGGAGCTGTTTTTT. This codes for CASSLISFSGELFF.

The chain is built from TRBV9 and TRBJ2-1; D not certain. The CDR3 is 15 residues long. Deletions cut 0 bases from V and 0 bases from J, with 7 bases between. Germline V gene data show CDR1 as SGDLS and CDR2 as YYNGEE. The CDR3 here is CASSVGVSSYNEQFF. Here the CDR3 DNA reads TGTGCCAGCAGCGTAGGGGTGAGCTCCTACAATGAGCAGTTCTTC.

This clone was found once. The chain is built from TRBV4-3 and TRBJ2-5; 8 bases are shared with TRBD2. The V gene's germline CDR1 is LGHNA and CDR2 YSLEER. This CDR3 has 16 amino acids. The J segment lost 7 bases and the V segment lost 1 base, leaving 11 bases of the junction unmatched. CDR3 coding DNA: TGCGCCAGCAGCCAAGGTCACGGGAGGGCCTGGGGGACCCAGTACTTC. Translated, it gives CASSQGHGRAWGTQYF.

A single count supports this clone. The chain carries TRBV28 and TRBJ1-5, with TRBD1 matching over 8 bases. The V and J ends lost 4 bases and 0 bases, in that order; junction bases with no gene match: 5. CDR3 length equals 16 residues. Germline V gene sequence: CDR1 MDHEN, CDR2 SYDVKM. The CDR3 bases are TGTGCCAGCAGTTCACACAGGGGGAATAGCAATCAGCCCCAGCATTTT. Protein product: CASSSHRGNSNQPQHF.

The chain links TRBV27 to TRBJ2-1; 11 bases match TRBD2. CDR1 is MNHEY, CDR2 SMNVEV, per germline (reference sequence). J was trimmed by 6 bases and V by 4 bases; bases with no gene match: 8. The CDR3 extends over 16 amino acids. DNA of the CDR3: TGTGCCAGCAGTTCCCCAACTAGCGGGAGCGCCAATGAGCAGTTCTTC. It codes for CASSSPTSGSANEQFF.

This chain connects TRBV10-3 to TRBJ2-7; D not resolved. The CDR3 spans 13 residues. In germline, CDR1 is ENHRY, CDR2 SYGVKD. V dropped 6 bases and J dropped 6 bases, with 15 bases sitting between them. In DNA, the CDR3 is TGTGCCATCAGGACCACCGAGCTGGCCGAGCAGTACTTC. Translation gives CAIRTTELAEQYF.

V is TRBV9 and J is TRBJ2-7, with D perhaps TRBD1 (5 bases). V was trimmed by 4 bases and J by 11 bases, leaving 22 bases between them. Germline CDR1 SGDLS, CDR2 YYNGEE. The CDR3 runs 14 residues. The CDR3 loop is CASSPTDTSSRKYF. Here the CDR3 DNA reads TGTGCCAGCAGCCCCACGGACACCTCGTCCCGCAAGTACTTC.

This clone was found once. This CDR3 reads CASSSDRGARIPYEQYF. CDR3 in DNA: TGTGCCAGCAGCTCGGACCGGGGGGCGCGCATCCCCTACGAGCAGTACTTC. The rearrangement uses TRBV7-9 and TRBJ2-7, with a possible D match to TRBD2 (7 bases). This CDR3 spans 17 amino acids. Per germline, CDR1 SEHNR and CDR2 FQNEAQ (reference sequence). The V end was cut by 4 bases, the J end by 2 bases, with 21 bases between.

The chain carries TRBV28 and TRBJ1-2, with 7 nucleotides matching TRBD1. Germline lookup yields CDR1 MDHEN and CDR2 SYDVKM. V shed 7 bases and J 3 bases; nucleotides not matched to a gene: 8. This CDR3 spans 14 amino acids. The CDR3 nucleotides are TGTGCCAGCAACTTGGTGGGACAGCACTATGGCTACACCTTC. Translation: CASNLVGQHYGYTF.

This chain joins TRBV28 and TRBJ2-7, with 10 positions matching TRBD1. J lost 1 base, V lost 6 bases, and 9 bases had no gene match. The CDR3 is 16 residues long. The germline V gene encodes CDR1 MDHEN and CDR2 SYDVKM. In DNA form, the CDR3 reads TGTGCCAGCAGGCACGACAGGGGGCGGGGATCCTACGAGCAGTACTTC. Its translation is CASRHDRGRGSYEQYF.

CDR3 loop: CASRPPTGSYEQYF. The CDR3 nucleotides read TGTGCCAGCAGACCCCCGACAGGCTCCTACGAGCAGTACTTC. This sequence joins TRBV6-5 and TRBJ2-7; D perhaps matches TRBD1 (6 bases). This CDR3 is 14 amino acids long. Trimming stripped 6 bases from V and 0 bases from J, with 12 bases between. From germline, CDR1 is MNHEY and CDR2 SVGAGI.

This clone was seen a single time. The gene calls are TRBV5-4 and TRBJ2-1, with TRBD2 matching 10 bases. The CDR3 spans 14 residues. Trimming took 5 bases from V and 4 from J; bases not matched to a gene: 3. Germline CDR1 reads SGHNT; CDR2 reads YYREEE (reference sequence). CDR3 residues: CASRTSGMYNEQFF. CDR3 coding DNA: TGTGCCAGCAGAACTAGCGGGATGTACAATGAGCAGTTCTTC. Drawing the rest from reference TRBV5-4 and TRBJ2-1, the complete variable domain is ETGVTQSPTHLIKTRGQQVTLRCSSQSGHNTVSWYQQALGQGPQFIFQYYREEENGRGNFPPRFSGLQFPNYSSELNVNALELDDSALYLCASRTSGMYNEQFFGPGTRLTVL.

The J gene is TRBJ2-5, the V gene TRBV15; D perhaps matches TRBD2 (7 bases). The V end was cut by 0 bases, the J end by 5 bases, with 22 bases between. Germline CDR1 is LNHNV and CDR2 is YYDKDF (reference sequence). This CDR3 spans 18 amino acids. The CDR3 here is CATSRDLGGLGVEETQYF. CDR3 coding DNA: TGTGCCACCAGCAGAGATCTCGGGGGGCTCGGGGTTGAGGAGACCCAGTACTTC.

The rearrangement uses TRBV27 and TRBJ1-5; D call uncertain. The CDR3 spans 12 residues. Germline V CDR1 and CDR2: MNHEY, SMNVEV (reference sequence). Deletions cut 11 bases from V and 4 bases from J, with 12 bases between. CDR3: CAYRELNQPQHF. The CDR3 coding sequence is TGTGCCTACCGGGAATTAAATCAGCCCCAGCATTTT.

This rearrangement joins TRBV5-1 to TRBJ2-3, with a tentative D call TRBD2 (5 bases). Trimming took off 3 bases at V and 2 bases at J, with 10 bases between the two ends. Germline V gene sequence: CDR1 SGHRS, CDR2 YFSETQ. The length of the CDR3 is 14 residues. The CDR3 nucleotides read TGCGCCAGCAGCTGGGAGAGGCCCACAGATACGCAGTATTTT. It yields the protein CASSWERPTDTQYF.

J is TRBJ2-1 and V is TRBV6-1; 10 positions agree with TRBD2. The CDR3 loop spans 16 amino acids. The V and J ends lost 2 bases and 5 bases, in that order; junction bases with no gene match: 6. Germline-derived CDR1 and CDR2 are MNHNS and SASEGT. CDR3 amino acids: CASSETGLAANNEQFF. Here the CDR3 DNA reads TGTGCCAGCAGTGAAACAGGACTAGCGGCGAACAATGAGCAGTTCTTC.

The table lists this clone with a count of one. Other DNA sequences in the same sample also yield this CDR3. The chain combines TRBV5-1 with TRBJ2-2, with no clear D. V lost 4 bases and J 0 bases, leaving 4 bases between the germline ends. Per germline, CDR1 SGHRS and CDR2 YFSETQ. This CDR3 region has 13 residues. The CDR3 sequence is CASSGTNTGELFF. CDR3 coding DNA: TGCGCCAGCAGCGGGACGAACACCGGGGAGCTGTTTTTT.

The chain has TRBV7-2 and TRBJ2-1, with D tentatively TRBD2 (6 bases). Germline V gives CDR1 SGHTA, CDR2 FQGNSA. V was pared by 1 base and J by 5 bases, with 9 bases between. This CDR3 has 14 amino acids. This CDR3 is CASSLVGGDNEQFF. CDR3 nucleotides: TGTGCCAGCAGCTTAGTAGGAGGGGACAATGAGCAGTTCTTC.

The chain links TRBV5-4 to TRBJ2-4, with TRBD2 matching over 8 bases. Unmatched junction bases numbered 5, after V lost 3 bases and J lost 3 bases. The CDR3 has 15 residues. CDR1 is SGHNT and CDR2 is YYREEE in the germline V gene (reference sequence). The CDR3 sequence: CASSSGGNVKNIQYF. The CDR3 DNA is TGTGCCAGCAGCTCGGGGGGGAACGTCAAAAACATTCAGTACTTC.

J is TRBJ1-5 and V is TRBV12-2; TRBD1 is the table's D call and was not checked against the DNA. TRBV12-2 represents a pseudogene. The CDR3 length is 16 residues. DNA of the CDR3: TGTGCAAGTCGCCCACCGGGACAATATAGCAATCAGCCCCAGCATTTT. Its protein is CASRPPGQYSNQPQHF.

CDR3: CASSYPGLAGGRSEQYF. DNA of the CDR3: TGCGCCAGCAGTTATCCTGGACTAGCGGGAGGGCGAAGCGAGCAGTACTTC. The chain carries TRBV10-1 and TRBJ2-7; 15 nucleotides agree with TRBD2. This CDR3 contains 17 residues. Germline CDR1 reads WNHNN; CDR2 reads SYGVQD (reference sequence). J was trimmed by 6 bases and V by 5 bases; bases with no gene match: 11.

The chain recombines TRBV7-2 with TRBJ1-2; 9 nucleotides match TRBD1. V trimming: 7 bases; J trimming: 4 bases; junction bases outside the gene matches: 4. CDR3 length: 13 amino acids. CDR1 is SGHTA, CDR2 FQGNSA, per germline. The DNA of the CDR3 is TGTGCCAGCAAATTGACAGGGGGCTATGGCTACACCTTC. Protein: CASKLTGGYGYTF.